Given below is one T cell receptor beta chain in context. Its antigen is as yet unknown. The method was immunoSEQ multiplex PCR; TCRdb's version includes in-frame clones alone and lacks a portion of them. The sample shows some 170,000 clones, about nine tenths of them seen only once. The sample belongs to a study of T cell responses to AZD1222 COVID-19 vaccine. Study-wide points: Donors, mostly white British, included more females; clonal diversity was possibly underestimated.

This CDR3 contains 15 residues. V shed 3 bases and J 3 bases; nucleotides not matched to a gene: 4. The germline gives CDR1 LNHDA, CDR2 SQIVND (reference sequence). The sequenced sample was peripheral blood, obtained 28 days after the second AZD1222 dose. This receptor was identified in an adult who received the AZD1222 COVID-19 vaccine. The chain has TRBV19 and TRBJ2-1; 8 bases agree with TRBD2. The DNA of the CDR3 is TGTGCCAGTAGTATCTCGAGCGGGGGCTACAATGAGCAGTTCTTC. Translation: CASSISSGGYNEQFF.